This paragraph covers one T cell receptor (beta chain) sequence. Its specificity is unknown. The CDR3 consists of 14 residues. The germline CDR1 and CDR2 sequences are SGHTA and FQGNSA. Trimming took off 4 bases at V and 3 bases at J, with 13 bases between the two ends. The sample originates from a study of long-term antiretroviral therapy in people with HIV. Study-wide background: It was about a decade after the earliest samples that the 2015 immediate-ART recommendation appeared.

Findings of the study overall: Once patients were on ART, diversity went higher but still fell short of transplant donor controls.

Runs used v3.0 of the immunoSEQ assay and were done at survey level. For every sample, sequencing targeted about 35,000-50,000 T-cell genomes. Using immunoSEQ multiplex PCR, the repertoire was profiled, and TCRdb retains in-frame clones only, with some absent. The sample lists some 22,000 clones, approximately 91% occurring once. The sequence was collected from a man aged 60 to 75 with HIV. Sample: unsorted PBMCs, taken 0.6 years after starting antiretroviral therapy. The chain combines TRBV7-2 with TRBJ2-7; either TRBD1 or TRBD2 may supply D (5 bases each). CDR3 nucleotide sequence: TGTGCCAGCAGCTCAAACCGGGACGTCTACGAGCAGTACTTC. It is translated as CASSSNRDVYEQYF.